The clone carrying this T cell receptor (beta chain) was recorded a few times. The data were produced by immunoSEQ multiplex PCR, yet TCRdb's version contains in-frame clones alone and is incomplete. The top ten clones hold approximately 1.5% of a sample with some 200,000 clones, about 95% of them seen once. This record belongs to a study of control samples from healthy donors and cancer patients. Sample: blood. The clonotype originates from a man aged 50 to 59 in good health.

CDR3 bases: TGTGCCGGAGGGACAGCCGTCACCGGGGAGCTGTTTTTT. Protein sequence: CAGGTAVTGELFF. The chain uses TRBV2 and TRBJ2-2; tentative D call: TRBD1 (7 bases). V lost 11 bases to trimming and J lost 4 bases, with 14 bases between them. The CDR3 has 13 amino acids. The germline V gene encodes CDR1 SNHLY and CDR2 FYNNEI. Full variable domain (outside the CDR3, taken from reference TRBV2 and TRBJ2-2): EPEVTQTPSHQVTQMGQEVILRCVPISNHLYFYWYRQILGQKVEFLVSFYNNEISEKSEIFDDQFSVERPDGSNFTLKIRSTKLEDSAMYFCAGGTAVTGELFFGEGSRLTVL.